The rows below give T cell receptor beta chains drawn from one sample of a study of OX40 agonist ivuxolimab in advanced cancers. Assay used: immunoSEQ multiplex PCR; TCRdb lists only in-frame clones, some missing. The sample consists of about 86,000 clones, around 88% of them appearing once. The sequencing used CD4+ or CD8+ T cells sorted from blood, collected in a trial of the OX40 agonist ivuxolimab. The receptors stem from an adult with an advanced solid tumor such as melanoma, head and neck, liver or kidney cancer. The CDR3 runs from the conserved cysteine through the conserved F or W. The D gene is left open where the match is weak. Clone size is shown for a subset of rows, as once, few, many or a class of expanded clone.

clone_size j_call v_call d_call cdr3_aa cdr3_nt
NA TRBJ2-7 TRBV18 NA CASSPRDNYEQYF TGTGCCAGCTCACCTCGGGACAACTACGAGCAGTACTTC
NA TRBJ2-1 TRBV29-1 NA CSVEDWRNNEQFF TGCAGCGTTGAAGATTGGAGGAATAATGAGCAGTTCTTC
NA TRBJ1-1 TRBV6-6 NA CASSNAGTSLTEAFF TGTGCCAGCAGCAACGCAGGGACGTCGCTCACTGAAGCTTTCTTT
few TRBJ2-3 TRBV5-1 TRBD2 CASTRTSMSTDTQYF TGCGCCAGCACCCGGACTAGCATGAGCACAGATACGCAGTATTTT
NA TRBJ2-5 TRBV5-1 TRBD2 CASSLEVAGGRRETQYF TGCGCCAGCAGCTTGGAGGTGGCGGGGGGCCGAAGGGAGACCCAGTACTTC
NA TRBJ2-1 TRBV20-1 NA CSAREWDEQFF TGCAGTGCTAGAGAGTGGGATGAGCAGTTCTTC
NA TRBJ1-5 TRBV7-6 NA CASSLAVDRPQHF TGTGCCAGCAGCTTAGCTGTGGATCGGCCCCAGCATTTT
NA TRBJ2-1 TRBV11-2 NA CASSLGADYNEQFF TGTGCCAGCAGCTTAGGGGCAGACTACAATGAGCAGTTCTTC
NA TRBJ1-4 TRBV9 TRBD1 CASSRQGVDEKLFF TGTGCCAGCAGCCGACAGGGGGTAGATGAAAAACTGTTTTTT
NA TRBJ2-1 TRBV15 NA CATSLIGGAVRNEQFF TGTGCCACCAGCCTAATAGGGGGGGCCGTGCGCAATGAGCAGTTCTTC
NA TRBJ1-5 TRBV4-3 NA CASSQDPLSDQPQHF TGCGCCAGCAGCCAAGATCCGCTAAGCGATCAGCCCCAGCATTTT
NA TRBJ1-5 TRBV28 NA CASSHRAGVHNQPQHF TGTGCCAGCAGCCATCGTGCAGGGGTTCACAATCAGCCCCAGCATTTT
few TRBJ2-3 TRBV2 TRBD2 CASTISGAHTQYF TGTGCCAGCACCATTAGCGGGGCTCATACGCAGTATTTT
once TRBJ1-1 TRBV7-2 NA CASSLVGWTEAFF TGTGCCAGCAGCTTAGTCGGGTGGACTGAAGCTTTCTTT
NA TRBJ2-5 TRBV28 NA CASSSGRALQETQYF TGTGCCAGCAGCAGCGGCAGGGCCCTCCAAGAGACCCAGTACTTC
once TRBJ1-2 TRBV5-6 NA CASSLDSYGYTF TGTGCCAGCAGCTTAGACAGCTATGGCTACACCTTC
NA TRBJ1-2 TRBV27 TRBD1 CASRSSAGGVYGYTF TGTGCCAGCAGGTCCTCGGCAGGGGGCGTCTATGGCTACACCTTC
NA TRBJ2-2 TRBV5-6 TRBD2 CASSRGLAGGPETGELFF TGTGCCAGCAGCCGAGGACTAGCGGGAGGGCCGGAGACCGGGGAGCTGTTTTTT
NA TRBJ2-3 TRBV27 TRBD1 CASSTGQGGLTDTQYF TGTGCCAGCAGTACCGGACAGGGGGGGCTCACAGATACGCAGTATTTT
NA TRBJ2-2 TRBV2 TRBD1 CASIRDRNTGELFF TGTGCCAGCATCCGGGACAGGAACACCGGGGAGCTGTTTTTT
once TRBJ1-1 TRBV7-9 NA CASQSSETERTEAFF TGTGCCAGCCAATCCTCCGAGACAGAGCGCACTGAAGCTTTCTTT
NA TRBJ2-1 TRBV9 TRBD1 CASSGTGGNEQFF TGTGCCAGCAGCGGAACAGGGGGTAATGAGCAGTTCTTC
few TRBJ2-1 TRBV27 TRBD2 CASSLRRPSGRFYNEQFF TGTGCCAGCAGCCTAAGGCGCCCTAGCGGGCGGTTCTACAATGAGCAGTTCTTC
NA TRBJ1-3 TRBV11-2 NA CASSRRAGNTIYF TGTGCCAGCAGCCGGAGGGCTGGAAACACCATATATTTT